A selection of T cell receptor beta chains follows, all from one sample in a study of cytomegalovirus exposure and HLA in healthy donors. Only in-frame clones appear in the TCRdb table, and some are missing; sequencing was by immunoSEQ multiplex PCR. The table records 130,000 to 150,000 clones, roughly two thirds of them present only once. The sample taken for sequencing was PBMCs. These receptors were taken from a human donor in good health. Each CDR3 is given with its conserved first and last residue. The D gene is left open where the match is weak. For some rows the clone size is stated as once, few or many, or as a class when expanded; others skip it.

-,TRBJ2-7,TRBV5-1,few,CASSLDAYEQYF,TGCGCCAGCAGCTTGGATGCCTACGAGCAGTACTTC
-,TRBJ2-5,TRBV29-1,-,CSVADSQETQYF,TGCAGCGTTGCGGACTCCCAAGAGACCCAGTACTTC
-,TRBJ2-7,TRBV7-2,once,CASSLGPQGYEQYF,TGTGCCAGCAGCTTAGGGCCCCAGGGCTACGAGCAGTACTTC
TRBD1,TRBJ2-2,TRBV7-7,once,CASRQTGGDTGELFF,TGTGCTAGCAGACAGACAGGGGGTGATACCGGGGAGCTGTTTTTT
-,TRBJ1-6,TRBV4-1,-,CASSQAAGVGSPLHF,TGCGCCAGCAGCCAAGCAGCGGGGGTGGGATCACCCCTCCACTTT
-,TRBJ1-1,TRBV7-6,-,CASSLALTGTNTEAFF,TGTGCCAGCAGCTTAGCGCTAACAGGGACGAACACTGAAGCTTTCTTT
-,TRBJ1-6,TRBV25-1,-,CASSEPGGSYNSPLHF,TGTGCCAGCAGTGAACCCGGCGGCTCCTATAATTCACCCCTCCACTTT
-,TRBJ2-1,TRBV5-6,-,CASSLVTGEQFF,TGTGCCAGCAGCTTGGTTACCGGTGAGCAGTTCTTC
TRBD1,TRBJ2-3,TRBV4-1,-,CASRQGVVGGDTQYF,TGCGCCAGCAGACAGGGGGTCGTAGGGGGAGATACGCAGTATTTT
-,TRBJ1-1,TRBV15,-,CATSREGGGGAFF,TGTGCCACCAGCAGAGAGGGGGGCGGGGGAGCTTTCTTT
TRBD2,TRBJ2-7,TRBV6-5,-,CASSYSEGLAGEQYF,TGTGCCAGCAGTTACTCGGAGGGACTAGCGGGCGAGCAGTACTTC
TRBD1,TRBJ1-5,TRBV6-1,-,CASSVGQGYQPQHF,TGTGCCAGCAGTGTGGGACAGGGTTATCAGCCCCAGCATTTT
TRBD1,TRBJ1-5,TRBV7-8,-,CASRGTGGDQPQHF,TGTGCCAGCAGGGGGACAGGGGGCGATCAGCCCCAGCATTTT
TRBD2,TRBJ2-2,TRBV10-3,-,CAISRSGLAGGSNTGELFF,TGTGCCATCAGCCGTTCGGGACTAGCGGGAGGCTCGAACACCGGGGAGCTGTTTTTT
-,TRBJ1-3,TRBV14,few,CASSPLGDTRNTIYF,TGTGCCAGCAGCCCCCTTGGGGACACACGGAACACCATATATTTT
-,TRBJ1-2,TRBV10-3,-,CAISESKGEGGYTF,TGTGCCATCAGTGAGTCGAAAGGGGAGGGTGGCTACACCTTC
TRBD2,TRBJ2-3,TRBV18,-,CASSRTSGDTDTQYF,TGTGCCAGCTCCCGGACTAGCGGCGACACAGATACGCAGTATTTT
TRBD1,TRBJ2-2,TRBV5-1,few,CASSVRGNGNTGELFF,TGCGCCAGCAGCGTCAGGGGGAACGGTAACACCGGGGAGCTGTTTTTT
-,TRBJ2-5,TRBV29-1,-,CSVGRWSETQYF,TGCAGCGTTGGTCGGTGGTCGGAGACCCAGTACTTC
TRBD1,TRBJ2-7,TRBV28,once,CASSSPGQGAYEQYF,TGTGCCAGCAGCTCGCCGGGACAGGGAGCCTACGAGCAGTACTTC
TRBD1,TRBJ2-2,TRBV29-1,-,CSANTGTGALNTGELFF,TGCAGCGCTAACACCGGGACAGGGGCCCTCAACACCGGGGAGCTGTTTTTT
-,TRBJ2-7,TRBV27,-,CASSPRQVAYEQYF,TGTGCCAGCAGTCCACGACAGGTAGCCTACGAGCAGTACTTC
-,TRBJ1-1,TRBV30,-,CAWSRSAEAFF,TGTGCCTGGAGTAGGAGCGCTGAAGCTTTCTTT
-,TRBJ2-3,TRBV5-6,-,CASTGWGTAAGPDTQYF,TGTGCCAGCACCGGCTGGGGTACGGCGGCGGGTCCAGATACGCAGTATTTT
-,TRBJ1-2,TRBV4-1,-,CASSDRPGRVMLGYTF,TGCGCCAGCAGCGATCGCCCCGGCAGGGTGATGTTAGGCTACACCTTC
-,TRBJ1-4,TRBV18,few,CASSPGREDEKLFF,TGTGCCAGCTCACCGGGACGGGAGGACGAAAAACTGTTTTTT
-,TRBJ2-7,TRBV29-1,-,CSVVRSDSYEQYF,TGCAGCGTTGTGAGGTCAGACTCCTACGAGCAGTACTTC
-,TRBJ2-7,TRBV7-6,-,CASSYTSTYEQYF,TGTGCCAGCAGCTACACTAGCACTTACGAGCAGTACTTC
-,TRBJ1-2,TRBV5-4,-,CASGLPGLTPGGGYTF,TGTGCCAGCGGCTTACCGGGACTCACACCCGGAGGGGGCTACACCTTC
-,TRBJ1-1,TRBV7-3,-,CASSLEGNMNTEAFF,TGTGCCAGCAGCCTGGAGGGTAACATGAACACTGAAGCTTTCTTT
-,TRBJ1-4,TRBV15,-,CATSRTGGGEKLFF,TGTGCCACCAGCAGAACGGGAGGAGGTGAAAAACTGTTTTTT